This TCR beta chain is drawn from a study of cytotoxic CD8 clonotypes in ibrutinib-treated CLL listed by TCRdb under 2021. Concerning the study at large: The cohort had ten to twelve relapsed/refractory and 15 treatment-naive patients; 17 were IGHV unmutated. Partial responses were observed in 24 patients and complete responses in 2; after a median follow-up of 68 months, remission was maintained in roughly 14 patients and progression was observed in about twelve. Response samples were obtained after a median of approximately twelve months of treatment, with a range of roughly 6 to 36 months. On average, each sample yielded roughly 260,000 productive templates and tens of thousands of productive rearrangements. Of the roughly 79 people in the trial, about two dozen had longitudinal samples available. Cryopreserved peripheral blood mononuclear cells were collected before treatment, at response, and at either disease progression or sustained remission. Every remission and progressive disease sample was obtained while ibrutinib was still being received by the patients.

The full study reports these points: Sampling times were not matched between patients in sustained remission and patients whose disease was progressing, and lymph node repertoires were not examined. Public clonotypes were rare and either shrank or stayed stable during treatment, and the rise in clonality at ibrutinib response reflected expansion of private clonotypes. An increase in clonality was observed at ibrutinib response, with clonality remaining stable during sustained remission and falling back toward baseline at progression. Baseline clonality exceeded that of age-matched healthy donors and correlated strongly with circulating CD8+ T-cell counts.

A MiSeq instrument was used for deep resolution sequencing, which targeted depths ranging from 1 in 1 million up to 1 in 200,000 T cells, with coverage averaging 10x for each clonotype. The immunoSEQ hsTCRB Kit was used to generate the TCR beta libraries. The study's processing was this. Data were analyzed with ImmunoSEQ Data Assistant and ImmunoSEQ Analyzer, with V, D and J genes assigned per IMGT definitions. Clonality was computed as one minus normalized Shannon entropy of productive rearrangement frequencies, ranging from 0 to 1. Only overrepresented clonotypes making up at least 0.05% of the repertoire of each patient were included in the public clonotype analysis. About a dozen repertoires from age-matched healthy donors, obtained from immuneACCESS, served as clonality controls. This is the immuneACCESS table as TCRdb keeps it, with only in-frame sequences that have V and J called. A part of the clones is gone; compared with another copy, unresolved V genes explain less than half, and the rest is unexplained. D and trimming were read from the DNA, whereas the V and J calls and clone size are those reported in that table. This sample comprises about 140,000 clones, 60% to 80% of them detected only once. The ten largest clonotypes hold 25% to 30% of the sample.

The time point label, read with the paper, signifies: approximately eleven months on ibrutinib. For TCR beta library preparation, 1.5 to 2 micrograms of genomic DNA were extracted from the cryopreserved PBMCs. Longitudinal blood samples from CLL patients on ibrutinib monotherapy were analyzed using high-throughput TCR beta sequencing. The patients took part in an open-label, single-center phase 2 trial of ibrutinib monotherapy. Turning to this clone: The specificity of this receptor is unknown. Nothing much larger sits one base from this clone, and base qualities are not available.

This clonotype was obtained from a human donor with chronic lymphocytic leukemia. The sequencing here drew on PBMCs, taken after 12 months of ibrutinib treatment.

The DNA is as follows: TGCGCCAGCAGCCAGATTCCTAATATCAACTATGGCTACACCTTC. Its translation reads: CASSQIPNINYGYTF. The chain employs TRBV4-3 and TRBJ1-2; no confident D gene assignment can be made. The CDR3 holds 15 amino acids from the cysteine to the phenylalanine. Left in the record is the CDR3 DNA by itself, 45 bases read in frame from the first base. CDR1 and CDR2 are read off the germline V gene as LGHNA and YSLEER. Cut back by 3 bases and 2 bases, the V and J ends lie 13 bases apart.